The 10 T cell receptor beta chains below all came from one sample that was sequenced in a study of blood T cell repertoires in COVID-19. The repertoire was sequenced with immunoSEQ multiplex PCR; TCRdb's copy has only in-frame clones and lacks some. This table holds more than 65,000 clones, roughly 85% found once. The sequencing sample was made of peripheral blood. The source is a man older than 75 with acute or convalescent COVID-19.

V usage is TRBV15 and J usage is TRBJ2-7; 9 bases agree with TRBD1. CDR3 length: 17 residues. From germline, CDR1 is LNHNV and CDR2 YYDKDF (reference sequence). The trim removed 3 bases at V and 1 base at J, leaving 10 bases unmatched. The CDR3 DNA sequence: TGTGCCACCAGCAGTGAGCTGGACAGGGGCATTTCCTACGAGCAGTACTTC. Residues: CATSSELDRGISYEQYF.

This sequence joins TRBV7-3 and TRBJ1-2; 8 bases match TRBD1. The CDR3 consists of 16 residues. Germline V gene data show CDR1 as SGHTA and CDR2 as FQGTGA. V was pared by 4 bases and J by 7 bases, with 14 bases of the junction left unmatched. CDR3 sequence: CASSSFSGGGYRGYTF. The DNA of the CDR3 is TGTGCCAGCAGCTCCTTCTCAGGGGGCGGCTATCGTGGCTACACCTTC. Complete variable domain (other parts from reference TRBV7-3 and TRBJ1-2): GAGVSQTPSNKVTEKGKYVELRCDPISGHTALYWYRQSLGQGPEFLIYFQGTGAADDSGLPNDRFFAVRPEGSVSTLKIQRTERGDSAVYLCASSSFSGGGYRGYTFGSGTRLTVV.

CDR3 region: CASSQRDFRGSADYGYTF. CDR3 DNA: TGCGCCAGCAGCCAAAGGGACTTCAGGGGGTCGGCGGACTATGGCTACACCTTC. The rearrangement joins TRBV4-1 to TRBJ1-2, with 7 bases lining up with TRBD1. The ends lost 2 bases at V and 3 bases at J; junction bases unmatched: 15. CDR1 is MGHRA, CDR2 YSYEKL, per germline. The CDR3 spans 18 residues.

CDR3: CASSSRLGGDRETQYF. The CDR3 bases are TGTGCCAGCAGCTCACGCCTGGGAGGGGACAGGGAGACCCAGTACTTC. V is TRBV11-3 and J is TRBJ2-5, with D possibly TRBD1 on 8 matching bases. In germline, CDR1 is SGHNT, CDR2 YENEEA. V lost 4 bases to trimming and J lost 5 bases, with 20 bases between them. The length of the CDR3 is 16 residues.

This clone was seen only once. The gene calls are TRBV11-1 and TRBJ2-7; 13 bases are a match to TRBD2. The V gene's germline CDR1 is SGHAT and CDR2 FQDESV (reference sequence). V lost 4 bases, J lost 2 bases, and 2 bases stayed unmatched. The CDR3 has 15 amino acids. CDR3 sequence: CASSSGTSGTYEQYF. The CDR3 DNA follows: TGTGCCAGCAGCTCAGGGACTAGCGGGACCTACGAGCAGTACTTC.

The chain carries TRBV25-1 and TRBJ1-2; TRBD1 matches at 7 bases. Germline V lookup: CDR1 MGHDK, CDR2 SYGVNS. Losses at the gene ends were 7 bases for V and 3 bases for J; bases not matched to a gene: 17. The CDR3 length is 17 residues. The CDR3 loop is CASTSNFNRGRDYGYTF. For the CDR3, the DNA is TGTGCCAGCACCTCAAACTTCAACAGGGGCCGGGACTATGGCTACACCTTC.

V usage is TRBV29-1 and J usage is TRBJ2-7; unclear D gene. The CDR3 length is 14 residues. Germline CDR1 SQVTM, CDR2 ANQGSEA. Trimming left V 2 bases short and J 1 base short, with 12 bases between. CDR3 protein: CSVENSELSYEQYF. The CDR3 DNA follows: TGCAGCGTTGAAAATAGTGAGCTTTCCTACGAGCAGTACTTC.

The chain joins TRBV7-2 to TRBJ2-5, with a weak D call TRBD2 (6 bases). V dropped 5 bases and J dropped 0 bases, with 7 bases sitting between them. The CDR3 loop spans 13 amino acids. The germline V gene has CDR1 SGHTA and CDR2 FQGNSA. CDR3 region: CASSRDYQETQYF. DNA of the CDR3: TGTGCCAGCAGCCGGGACTACCAAGAGACCCAGTACTTC.

The CDR3 is CASSTRTDNQWPQHF. The CDR3 DNA follows: TGTGCCAGTAGTACCCGGACAGATAATCAGTGGCCCCAGCATTTT. V gene TRBV19 combines with J gene TRBJ1-5; D might be TRBD1 (6 bases). The CDR3 sequence is 15 residues long. The germline V and J ends were trimmed by 4 bases and 9 bases, with 19 bases remaining between them. Germline V lookup: CDR1 LNHDA, CDR2 SQIVND (reference sequence).

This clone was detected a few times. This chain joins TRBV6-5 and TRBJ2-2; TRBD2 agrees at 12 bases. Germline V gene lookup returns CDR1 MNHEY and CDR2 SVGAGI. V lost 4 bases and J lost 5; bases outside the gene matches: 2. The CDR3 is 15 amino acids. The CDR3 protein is CASSFGLAGTGELFF. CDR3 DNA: TGTGCCAGCAGTTTCGGACTAGCGGGAACCGGGGAGCTGTTTTTT.